The 23 T cell receptor beta chains in this list originate from one sample, sequenced in a study of beta chain features in type 1 diabetes. Expressed TCRB transcripts got sequenced, as all isolated RNA was reverse transcribed. Method: immunoSEQ multiplex PCR; TCRdb's copy keeps in-frame clones and lacks some. The sample has 160,000 or so clones; over 7.5% are singletons. Sequencing was carried out using central memory CD4+ T cells from blood. Receptor source: a woman younger than 35 in good health.

This clone was detected only a few times. The J gene is TRBJ1-1, the V gene TRBV29-1; D might be TRBD1 (5 bases). V lost 6 bases and J lost 4, with 15 bases in between. Looked up from germline, CDR1 is SQVTM and CDR2 is ANQGSEA. The CDR3 contains 13 residues. The CDR3 coding sequence is TGCAGCGTGGGACTACAGGAGGCCACTGAAGCTTTCTTT. Encoded protein: CSVGLQEATEAFF.

The chain uses TRBV7-9 and TRBJ1-1; D uncertain. This CDR3 has 13 residues. In germline, CDR1 is SEHNR, CDR2 FQNEAQ (reference sequence). The ends were cut back, 0 bases at V and 10 bases at J, with 12 bases in the middle. As DNA, the CDR3 is TGTGCCAGCAGCTTAGCGATCGCGGGAAGAGCTTTCTTT. It encodes CASSLAIAGRAFF.

This clone was seen only a few times. The V call is TRBV6-6, the J call TRBJ1-2, with 11 bases matching TRBD1. The V gene's germline CDR1 is MNHNY and CDR2 SVGAGI (reference sequence). The CDR3 contains 14 residues. V lost 5 bases to trimming and J lost 4 bases; unmatched junction nucleotides: 3. The CDR3 DNA sequence: TGTGCCAGCAGTCCGGGACAGGGGGTCTATGGCTACACCTTC. The encoded protein is CASSPGQGVYGYTF.

This clone was observed a handful of times. The rearrangement joins TRBV4-2 to TRBJ2-5, with D perhaps TRBD2 (6 bases). CDR1 is LGHNA and CDR2 is YNFKEQ in the germline V gene. The V end was cut by 0 bases, the J end by 9 bases, with 14 bases between. The CDR3 extends over 14 amino acids. The CDR3 spells CASSQDLGGRAQYF. The CDR3 DNA sequence: TGTGCCAGCAGCCAAGATCTCGGGGGAAGGGCCCAGTACTTC.

This clone was picked up a small number of times. The chain joins TRBV18 to TRBJ2-6; TRBD1 might be the D (5 bases). CDR3 length: 17 residues. The V end lost 3 bases, the J end lost 3 bases, and 15 bases lay between the germline ends. Germline CDR1 KGHSH, CDR2 LQKENI. CDR3 in DNA: TGTGCCAGCTCACCTGAAGGGGCAGGTGTTGGGGCCAACGTCCTGACTTTC. Amino acids: CASSPEGAGVGANVLTF.

In this sample, this clone turned up a few times. The chain uses TRBV7-2 and TRBJ1-2; TRBD1 agrees at 7 bases. Trimming cost V 1 base and J 5 bases; bases outside gene matches: 4. This CDR3 contains 14 residues. Germline CDR1 reads SGHTA; CDR2 reads FQGNSA. The CDR3 bases are TGTGCCAGCAGCTTAGGCTCGGGACAGTATGGCTACACCTTC. It codes for CASSLGSGQYGYTF.

This clone has a handful of counts. CDR3 loop: CASSKLAGPQYEQYF. CDR3 sequence (DNA): TGTGCCAGCAGTAAACTAGCGGGGCCACAATACGAGCAGTACTTC. This chain connects TRBV6-1 to TRBJ2-7, with 10 positions matching TRBD2. Germline lookup yields CDR1 MNHNS and CDR2 SASEGT. This CDR3 has 15 amino acids. Trimming at V came to 5 bases and at J to 4 bases, leaving 8 bases not matched to a gene.

V gene TRBV10-3 combines with J gene TRBJ1-5; 7 bases align to TRBD1. The CDR3 is made up of 13 amino acids. Trimming cost V 4 bases and J 4 bases; bases outside gene matches: 1. Germline-derived CDR1 and CDR2 are ENHRY and SYGVKD. The CDR3 DNA reads TGTGCCATCAGTGCAGGGGGGAATCAGCCCCAGCATTTT. Its protein product is CAISAGGNQPQHF.

This clone was detected only a few times. The V and J genes are TRBV7-9 and TRBJ2-1, with TRBD1 identical over 9 bases. Germline V gives CDR1 SEHNR, CDR2 FQNEAQ (reference sequence). With 5 bases clipped from V and 7 bases from J, the junction kept 9 bases outside the gene matches. This CDR3 is built from 15 residues. CDR3 sequence: CASSRDRARGNEQFF. In nucleotides, the CDR3 is TGTGCCAGCAGCCGGGACAGGGCCCGGGGTAATGAGCAGTTCTTC.

The V call is TRBV2, the J call TRBJ2-7, with 8 bases identical to TRBD1. This CDR3 comprises 16 residues. Per the germline V gene, CDR1 is SNHLY and CDR2 is FYNNEI. Trimming cost V 6 bases and J 2 bases; bases outside gene matches: 12. The CDR3 sequence is CASSRTLDRDTYEQYF. The CDR3 nucleotides read TGTGCCAGCAGCCGAACCTTGGACAGGGATACCTACGAGCAGTACTTC.

The V and J genes are TRBV6-5 and TRBJ2-6; D unclear. Trimming removed 8 bases from V and 0 bases from J, with 8 bases in between. This CDR3 is built from 14 residues. Germline values: CDR1 MNHEY, CDR2 SVGAGI. Here the CDR3 DNA reads TGTGCCAGCCGCTCGGGCTCTGGGGCCAACGTCCTGACTTTC. It encodes CASRSGSGANVLTF.

The V and J genes are TRBV5-1 and TRBJ2-7, with 11 bases lining up with TRBD2. Germline CDR1 and CDR2: SGHRS and YFSETQ. The CDR3 is made up of 16 amino acids. Losses at the gene ends were 2 bases for V and 6 bases for J; bases not matched to a gene: 10. CDR3 residues: CASSFRTSGSMSEQYF. The CDR3 DNA reads TGCGCCAGCAGCTTCAGGACTAGCGGGTCGATGTCCGAGCAGTACTTC.

This clone was detected a few times. V is TRBV5-1 and J is TRBJ2-1, with 7 bases that match TRBD1. Germline CDR1 is SGHRS and CDR2 is YFSETQ. The junction had 10 bases not matched to a gene; V was cut back by 4 bases and J by 6 bases. The length of the CDR3 is 15 residues. CDR3 sequence reads: CASSLPRQGGNEQFF. CDR3 sequence (DNA): TGCGCCAGCAGCCTACCCAGACAGGGTGGCAATGAGCAGTTCTTC.

The genes are TRBV29-1 and TRBJ2-1, with TRBD2 identical over 9 bases. This CDR3 is 16 amino acids long. Germline loops: CDR1 SQVTM, CDR2 ANQGSEA. Trimming cost V 7 bases and J 0 bases; bases outside gene matches: 10. CDR3 bases: TGCAGCGCCCCCCGCCGGCGGGAGGGCTCCTACAATGAGCAGTTCTTC. It specifies CSAPRRREGSYNEQFF.

This clone was observed a few times. The V and J genes are TRBV4-1 and TRBJ2-7; TRBD2 matches 9 bases. CDR1 MGHRA and CDR2 YSYEKL come from the germline V gene. The CDR3 contains 19 residues. Trimming took 0 bases from V and 2 from J; bases not matched to a gene: 14. The DNA of the CDR3 is TGCGCCAGCAGCCAAGATCTCGAGCGGGAGGCACCGGGAACCTACGAGCAGTACTTC. It yields the protein CASSQDLEREAPGTYEQYF.

V usage is TRBV5-1 and J usage is TRBJ2-1, with 12 positions matching TRBD2. Unmatched junction bases numbered 1, after V lost 6 bases and J lost 6 bases. Germline-derived CDR1 and CDR2 are SGHRS and YFSETQ. The CDR3 runs to 13 residues. CDR3 nucleotide sequence: TGCGCCAGCAAGACTAGCGGGGGCAATGAGCAGTTCTTC. Its protein product is CASKTSGGNEQFF.

This clone was picked up a small number of times. In nucleotides, the CDR3 is TGTGCCAGCAGGACCGGGGGGACCGCAGATACGCAGTATTTT. Translation gives CASRTGGTADTQYF. V and J are TRBV2 and TRBJ2-3; 7 nucleotides agree with TRBD2. J lost 4 bases, V lost 6 bases, and 7 bases had no gene match. Germline V CDR1 and CDR2: SNHLY, FYNNEI. This CDR3 region has 14 residues.

This clone has more than one count but fewer than ten. The chain combines TRBV5-4 with TRBJ2-1, with 12 bases lining up with TRBD2. Trimming at V came to 4 bases and at J to 5 bases, leaving 4 bases not matched to a gene. Germline CDR1 is SGHNT and CDR2 is YYREEE (reference sequence). The CDR3 is 15 residues long. CDR3 sequence reads: CASSVWTSGNNEQFF. As DNA, the CDR3 is TGTGCCAGCAGCGTATGGACTAGCGGGAACAATGAGCAGTTCTTC.

The genes are TRBV7-2 and TRBJ2-2; 7 bases match TRBD1. CDR3 length: 14 residues. Germline CDR1 is SGHTA and CDR2 is FQGNSA. Trimming cost V 2 bases and J 7 bases; bases outside gene matches: 4. The CDR3 nucleotides read TGTGCCAGCAGCTTACCGACAGGGATCGGGGAGCTGTTTTTT. It yields the protein CASSLPTGIGELFF.

V is TRBV28 and J is TRBJ1-1, with D possibly matching TRBD1 (5 bases). Trimming stripped 6 bases from V and 5 bases from J, with 13 bases between. This CDR3 region has 13 residues. Germline V gene lookup returns CDR1 MDHEN and CDR2 SYDVKM. The CDR3 sequence: CASRPGHRTEAFF. CDR3 DNA: TGTGCCAGCAGACCCGGACATCGAACTGAAGCTTTCTTT.

The V and J genes are TRBV9 and TRBJ2-1, with 13 bases aligning to TRBD2. The trim removed 2 bases at V and 8 bases at J, leaving 7 bases unmatched. The CDR3 covers 16 residues. From germline, CDR1 is SGDLS and CDR2 YYNGEE. The CDR3 region is CASSVGLAGVLDEQFF. For the CDR3, the DNA is TGTGCCAGCAGCGTTGGACTAGCGGGGGTTCTGGATGAGCAGTTCTTC.

The table lists this clone with a few counts. V is TRBV13 and J is TRBJ1-1, with D hard to call. Germline CDR1 PRHDT, CDR2 FYEKMQ (reference sequence). The CDR3 contains 11 residues. V gave up 0 bases and J gave up 11 bases, with 7 bases separating them. CDR3 bases: TGTGCCAGCAGCTTAGGCGCGGGGGCTTTCTTT. This sequence encodes CASSLGAGAFF. The full variable domain, rest sourced from reference TRBV13 and TRBJ1-1, is AAGVIQSPRHLIKEKRETATLKCYPIPRHDTVYWYQQGPGQDPQFLISFYEKMQSDKGSIPDRFSAQQFSDYHSELNMSSLELGDSALYFCASSLGAGAFFGQGTRLTVV.

This clone was counted only a few times. V usage is TRBV11-2 and J usage is TRBJ2-7; 8 nucleotides align to TRBD2. V trimming: 3 bases; J trimming: 0 bases; junction bases outside the gene matches: 7. The CDR3 loop spans 16 amino acids. Germline loops: CDR1 SGHAT, CDR2 FQNNGV. The CDR3 protein is CASSFEVAGSSYEQYF. The CDR3 nucleotides read TGTGCCAGCAGCTTCGAGGTAGCGGGGAGCTCCTACGAGCAGTACTTC.